Presented here are 15 T cell receptor beta chains from one specimen sequenced in a study of T cells in Graves' hyperthyroidism and ophthalmopathy. RNA transcripts provided the source from which TCR beta CDR3 regions were amplified. HTBI primers were used for first-round RT-PCR of the TCR CDR3. Each CDR3 protein gets one entry after TCRdb re-called the multiplex PCR reads with MiXCR. Of about 300,000 distinct CDR3 sequences listed, 15% to 20% were seen once; the top ten hold 35% to 40%. Sequences were obtained from blood. The receptors here all came from a man between 50 and 59 years old with Graves' ophthalmopathy.

At least ten counts were recorded for this clonotype. The gene calls are TRBV12-3 or TRBV12-4 and TRBJ2-2; 11 bases agree with TRBD1. V lost 5 bases to trimming and J lost 1 base; unmatched junction nucleotides: 9. This CDR3 contains 18 residues. CDR3 protein: CASSDRDRGFKNTGELFF. CDR3 coding DNA: TGTGCCAGCAGTGACCGGGACAGGGGGTTTAAGAACACCGGGGAGCTGTTTTTT.

This clonotype was seen a handful of times. The chain has TRBV20-1 and TRBJ2-5; TRBD2 agrees at 15 bases. The length of the CDR3 is 15 residues. After removal of 5 bases from V and 5 bases from J, the junction contained 6 bases not matched to a gene. Germline V gene lookup returns CDR1 DFQATT and CDR2 SNEGSKA (reference sequence). The CDR3 coding sequence is TGCAGTGCTGCAGGACTAGCGGGAGGGGGCGAGACCCAGTACTTC. This sequence encodes CSAAGLAGGGETQYF.

The V gene is TRBV5-4, the J gene TRBJ1-1; 11 nucleotides agree with TRBD1. The V gene's germline CDR1 is SGHNT and CDR2 YYREEE (reference sequence). The CDR3 length is 14 residues. V lost 4 bases, J lost 5 bases, and 4 bases stayed unmatched. DNA for the CDR3: TGTGCCAGCAGCCTGGACAGGGGGCGAACTGAAGCTTTCTTT. Translation: CASSLDRGRTEAFF.

This clonotype was found many times. Written as DNA, the CDR3 is TGTGCCACCAGCAGAGTTCAGGGCCGTTTCCAAGAGACCCAGTACTTC. Protein: CATSRVQGRFQETQYF. This chain links TRBV15 with TRBJ2-5; the D gene is possibly TRBD1 (5 bases). This CDR3 has 16 residues. CDR1 and CDR2 (germline): LNHNV, YYDKDF (reference sequence). Trimming pared 1 base from V and 1 base from J, leaving 13 bases between.

The chain combines TRBV6-1 with TRBJ2-1, with D possibly being TRBD2 (5 bases). Germline assignment: CDR1 MNHNS and CDR2 SASEGT. With 7 bases removed from V and 0 bases from J, the gap between germline ends came to 13 bases. The CDR3 has 15 amino acids. This chain's CDR3 is CASKDGISSYNEQFF. CDR3 nucleotide sequence: TGTGCCAGCAAGGACGGGATATCCTCCTACAATGAGCAGTTCTTC.

This clonotype was seen at least ten times. This chain links TRBV7-9 with TRBJ2-7, with D unclear. V was cut by 4 bases and J by 3 bases, with 10 bases left in between. Per the germline V gene, CDR1 is SEHNR and CDR2 is FQNEAQ (reference sequence). The CDR3 length is 13 residues. CDR3 amino acids: CASSSGAFYEQYF. The CDR3 DNA reads as TGTGCCAGCAGCTCCGGAGCGTTCTACGAGCAGTACTTC.

This clonotype came up a few times. The chain combines TRBV9 with TRBJ2-1, with 10 positions matching TRBD2. The J segment lost 2 bases and the V segment lost 4 bases, leaving 6 bases of the junction unmatched. The CDR3 loop spans 16 amino acids. Per germline, CDR1 SGDLS and CDR2 YYNGEE. CDR3 coding DNA: TGTGCCAGCAGCCTCATAGCGGGAGGTACCTACAATGAGCAGTTCTTC. Residues: CASSLIAGGTYNEQFF. The full variable domain, in which reference TRBV9 and TRBJ2-1 provide the parts outside the CDR3, is DSGVTQTPKHLITATGQRVTLRCSPRSGDLSVYWYQQSLDQGLQFLIQYYNGEERAKGNILERFSAQQFPDLHSELNLSSLELGDSALYFCASSLIAGGTYNEQFFGPGTRLTVL.

This clonotype has more than one count but fewer than ten. The chain has TRBV6-1 and TRBJ1-1; no clear D gene. CDR3 size: 14 residues. Per the germline V gene, CDR1 is MNHNS and CDR2 is SASEGT. V shed 4 bases and J shed 0 bases, with 9 bases lying between them. CDR3 sequence reads: CASSVRFMNTEAFF. CDR3 DNA: TGTGCCAGCAGTGTACGGTTTATGAACACTGAAGCTTTCTTT.

This rearrangement joins TRBV4-1 to TRBJ2-7, with TRBD2 identical over 7 bases. Trimming at V came to 3 bases and at J to 6 bases, leaving 8 bases not matched to a gene. This CDR3 is 14 amino acids long. Germline CDR1 is MGHRA and CDR2 is YSYEKL. The CDR3: CASSQSAGVREQYF. DNA for the CDR3: TGCGCCAGCAGCCAGTCCGCGGGAGTCCGCGAGCAGTACTTC.

This sequence joins TRBV5-8 and TRBJ2-1; D call uncertain. Looked up from germline, CDR1 is SGHTS and CDR2 is YDEGEE. Between the trimmed V and J ends, which lost 0 bases and 0 bases, there was a span of 7 bases. CDR3 length: 15 residues. CDR3: CASSLALSSYNEQFF. The DNA of the CDR3 is TGTGCCAGCAGCTTGGCCTTGAGCTCCTACAATGAGCAGTTCTTC.

Many counts were recorded for this clonotype. The J gene is TRBJ2-7, the V gene TRBV28; 8 nucleotides agree with TRBD1. The germline CDR1 and CDR2 sequences are MDHEN and SYDVKM. This CDR3 region has 15 residues. V lost 9 bases and J lost 4; bases outside the gene matches: 14. CDR3 amino acids: CARTGAPGKTYEQYF. The CDR3 DNA sequence: TGTGCCAGGACAGGGGCGCCTGGGAAGACATACGAGCAGTACTTC.

The chain has TRBV4-1 and TRBJ1-6, with 9 bases matching TRBD1. Germline CDR1 MGHRA, CDR2 YSYEKL. The CDR3 runs to 18 residues. V shed 4 bases, J shed 6 bases, and the junction held 13 bases outside the gene matches. In nucleotides, the CDR3 is TGCGCCAGCAGCCCACGAGTGCGGACAGGGGATTCTAATTCACCCCTCCACTTT. It codes for CASSPRVRTGDSNSPLHF.

The gene calls are TRBV4-1 and TRBJ1-2; D not resolved. CDR3 length: 14 amino acids. Trimming cost V 5 bases and J 7 bases, with 17 bases left between them. Germline CDR1 reads MGHRA; CDR2 reads YSYEKL. CDR3 in amino acids: CASSNPDRAIGYTF. The CDR3 nucleotides read TGCGCCAGCAGCAACCCGGACCGCGCCATTGGCTACACCTTC.

This clonotype was counted ten times or more. The chain carries TRBV2 and TRBJ2-7, with 7 nucleotides matching TRBD1. The germline CDR1 and CDR2 sequences are SNHLY and FYNNEI. J gave up 0 bases and V 6 bases, and 2 bases lay outside the gene matches. This CDR3 spans 13 amino acids. The CDR3 loop reads CASRDRVSYEQYF. The CDR3 nucleotides read TGTGCCAGCAGAGACAGGGTCTCCTACGAGCAGTACTTC.

This chain uses TRBV29-1 with TRBJ2-3; D is tentatively TRBD1 or TRBD2 (5 bases each). V was clipped by 4 bases and J by 2 bases, with 10 bases between them. The CDR3 is 13 amino acids. The germline CDR1 and CDR2 sequences are SQVTM and ANQGSEA. The CDR3 protein is CSVAGRNTDTQYF. In DNA form, the CDR3 reads TGCAGCGTTGCAGGGAGAAACACAGATACGCAGTATTTT.